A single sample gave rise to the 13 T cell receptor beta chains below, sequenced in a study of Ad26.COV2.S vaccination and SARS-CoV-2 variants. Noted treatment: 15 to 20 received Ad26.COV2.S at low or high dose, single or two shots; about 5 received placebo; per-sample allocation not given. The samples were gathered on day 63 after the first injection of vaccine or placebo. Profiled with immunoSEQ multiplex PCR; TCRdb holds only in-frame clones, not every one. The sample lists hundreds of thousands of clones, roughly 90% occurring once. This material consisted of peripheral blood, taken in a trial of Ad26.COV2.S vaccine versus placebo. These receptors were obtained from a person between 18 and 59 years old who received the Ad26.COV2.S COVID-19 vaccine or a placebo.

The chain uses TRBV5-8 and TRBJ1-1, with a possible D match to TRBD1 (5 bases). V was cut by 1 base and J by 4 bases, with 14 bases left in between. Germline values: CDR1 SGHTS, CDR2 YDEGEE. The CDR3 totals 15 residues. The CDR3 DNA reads TGTGCCAGCAGCTTGTTTCGTCAGGGCGTCACTGAAGCTTTCTTT. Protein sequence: CASSLFRQGVTEAFF.

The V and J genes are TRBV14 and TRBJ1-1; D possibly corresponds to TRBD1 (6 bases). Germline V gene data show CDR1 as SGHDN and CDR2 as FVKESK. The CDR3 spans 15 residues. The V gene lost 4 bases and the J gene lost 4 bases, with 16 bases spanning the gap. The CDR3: CASSLVGGRGTEAFF. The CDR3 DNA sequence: TGTGCCAGCAGCCTGGTGGGGGGCCGAGGCACTGAAGCTTTCTTT. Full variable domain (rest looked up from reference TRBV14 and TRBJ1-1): EAGVTQFPSHSVIEKGQTVTLRCDPISGHDNLYWYRRVMGKEIKFLLHFVKESKQDESGMPNNRFLAERTGGTYSTLKVQPAELEDSGVYFCASSLVGGRGTEAFFGQGTRLTVV.

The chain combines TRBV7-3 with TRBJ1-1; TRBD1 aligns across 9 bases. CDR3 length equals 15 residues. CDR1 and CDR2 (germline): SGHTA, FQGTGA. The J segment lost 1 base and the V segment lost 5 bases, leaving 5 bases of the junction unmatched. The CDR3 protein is CASSPTGGANTEAFF. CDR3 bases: TGTGCCAGCAGCCCAACAGGGGGCGCGAACACTGAAGCTTTCTTT.

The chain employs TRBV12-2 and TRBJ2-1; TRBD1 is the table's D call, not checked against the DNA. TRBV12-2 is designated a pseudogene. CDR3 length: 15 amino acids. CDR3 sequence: CASRVSYTSYNEQFF. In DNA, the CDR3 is TGTGCAAGTCGCGTCAGTTACACCTCCTACAATGAGCAGTTCTTC.

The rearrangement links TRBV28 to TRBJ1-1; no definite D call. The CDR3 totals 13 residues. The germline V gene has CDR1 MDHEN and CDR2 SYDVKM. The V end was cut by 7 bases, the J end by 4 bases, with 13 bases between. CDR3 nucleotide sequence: TGTGCCAGCATCCCCGCGGTGGTCACTGAAGCTTTCTTT. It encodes CASIPAVVTEAFF.

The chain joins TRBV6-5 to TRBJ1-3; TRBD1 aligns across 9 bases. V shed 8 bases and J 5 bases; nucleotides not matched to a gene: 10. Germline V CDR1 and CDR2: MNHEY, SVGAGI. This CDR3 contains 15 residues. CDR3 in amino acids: CASHSVQGARNTIYF. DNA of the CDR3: TGTGCCAGCCACTCCGTACAGGGGGCCCGAAACACCATATATTTT.

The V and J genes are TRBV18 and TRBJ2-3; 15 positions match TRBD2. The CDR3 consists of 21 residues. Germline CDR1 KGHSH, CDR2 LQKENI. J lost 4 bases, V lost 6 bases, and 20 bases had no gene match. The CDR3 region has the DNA TGTGCCAGCTCGCCGGCTCGTGTTACCGGGACTAGCGGGAGGACCCCAGATACGCAGTATTTT. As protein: CASSPARVTGTSGRTPDTQYF.

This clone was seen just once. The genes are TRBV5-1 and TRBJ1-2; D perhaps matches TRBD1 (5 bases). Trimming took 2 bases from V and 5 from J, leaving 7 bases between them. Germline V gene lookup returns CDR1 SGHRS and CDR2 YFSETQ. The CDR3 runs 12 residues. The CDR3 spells CASSFGTYGYTF. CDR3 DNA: TGCGCCAGCAGCTTCGGGACGTATGGCTACACCTTC.

The CDR3 DNA reads as TGTGCCAGCAGCATTGCGTCAGGGAATAATTCACCCCTCCACTTT. Its translation is CASSIASGNNSPLHF. The rearrangement uses TRBV7-9 and TRBJ1-6; weak D call: TRBD1 (5 bases). Trimming took 5 bases from V and 5 from J, leaving 13 bases between them. This CDR3 has 15 residues. CDR1 SEHNR and CDR2 FQNEAQ come from the germline V gene (reference sequence). Using reference TRBV7-9 and TRBJ1-6 for the parts outside the CDR3, the full variable domain is DTGVSQNPRHKITKRGQNVTFRCDPISEHNRLYWYRQTLGQGPEFLTYFQNEAQLEKSRLLSDRFSAERPKGSFSTLEIQRTEQGDSAMYLCASSIASGNNSPLHFGNGTRLTVT.

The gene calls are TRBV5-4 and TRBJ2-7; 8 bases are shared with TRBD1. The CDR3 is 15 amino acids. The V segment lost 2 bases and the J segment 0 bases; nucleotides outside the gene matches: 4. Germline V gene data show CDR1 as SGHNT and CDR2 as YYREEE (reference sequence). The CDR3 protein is CASSLRTGSSYEQYF. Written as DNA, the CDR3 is TGTGCCAGCAGCTTAAGGACAGGGAGCTCCTACGAGCAGTACTTC.

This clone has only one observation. The CDR3 here is CASSPSGGRTGGGYEQYF. The CDR3, as DNA: TGTGCCAGTAGTCCCTCTGGGGGCCGGACAGGGGGCGGCTACGAGCAGTACTTC. The genes are TRBV19 and TRBJ2-7; 11 bases align to TRBD1. This CDR3 has 18 amino acids. J lost 3 bases, V lost 5 bases, and 15 bases had no gene match. Germline loops: CDR1 LNHDA, CDR2 SQIVND (reference sequence).

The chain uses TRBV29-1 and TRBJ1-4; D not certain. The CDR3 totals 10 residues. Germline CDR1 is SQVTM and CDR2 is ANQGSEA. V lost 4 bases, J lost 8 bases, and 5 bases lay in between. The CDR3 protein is CSVGQEKLFF. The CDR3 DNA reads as TGCAGCGTTGGCCAGGAAAAACTGTTTTTT.

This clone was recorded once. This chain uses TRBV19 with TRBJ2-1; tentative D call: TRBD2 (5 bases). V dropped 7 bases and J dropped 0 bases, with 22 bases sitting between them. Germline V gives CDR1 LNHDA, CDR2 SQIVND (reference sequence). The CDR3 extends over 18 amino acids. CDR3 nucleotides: TGTGCCAGTACGAGGGCGGGTTCCGCTACGATCTCCTACAATGAGCAGTTCTTC. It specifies CASTRAGSATISYNEQFF.